Listed here are 21 T cell receptor beta chains from one sample, sequenced in a study of beta chain features in type 1 diabetes. The isolated RNA, all of it, was reverse transcribed, so expressed TCRB transcripts were what got sequenced. Measured with immunoSEQ multiplex PCR; TCRdb has only the in-frame clones, and not every one. The table shows about 330,000 clones, with approximately 11% occurring only once. Material for sequencing was naive CD4+ T cells from blood. Receptors were obtained from a woman in her twenties or thirties in good health.

This clone was picked up a small number of times. The V gene is TRBV7-2, the J gene TRBJ1-2, with D maybe TRBD1 (6 bases). The germline V and J ends were trimmed by 3 bases and 8 bases, with 13 bases remaining between them. This CDR3 contains 13 residues. The germline CDR1 and CDR2 sequences are SGHTA and FQGNSA. CDR3 sequence: CASSFAGEDGYTF. In DNA form, the CDR3 reads TGTGCCAGCAGCTTCGCAGGGGAAGACGGCTACACCTTC.

This clone was seen a few times. The V and J genes are TRBV7-9 and TRBJ2-7, with a tentative D call TRBD1 (6 bases). Trimming shortened V by 5 bases and J by 5 bases, and 16 bases separated the two germline ends. Germline V lookup: CDR1 SEHNR, CDR2 FQNEAQ (reference sequence). The CDR3 extends over 14 amino acids. The CDR3 DNA is TGTGCCAGCAGCCCGCCAGGGGTGGGGAACGAGCAGTACTTC. Translated, it gives CASSPPGVGNEQYF. The variable domain in full, with the rest retrieved from reference TRBV7-9 and TRBJ2-7, is DTGVSQNPRHKITKRGQNVTFRCDPISEHNRLYWYRQTLGQGPEFLTYFQNEAQLEKSRLLSDRFSAERPKGSFSTLEIQRTEQGDSAMYLCASSPPGVGNEQYFGPGTRLTVT.

The chain couples TRBV6-6 to TRBJ1-1; TRBD1 might be the D (6 bases). Germline CDR1 reads MNHNY; CDR2 reads SVGAGI (reference sequence). With 7 bases removed from V and 1 base from J, the gap between germline ends came to 13 bases. This CDR3 is built from 14 residues. In nucleotides, the CDR3 is TGTGCCAGCACCTCGGCACAGGGGAACACTGAAGCTTTCTTT. Its protein is CASTSAQGNTEAFF.

This clone has only a few counts. This rearrangement joins TRBV18 to TRBJ2-1; TRBD1 agrees at 8 bases. The CDR3 consists of 15 residues. Germline assignment: CDR1 KGHSH and CDR2 LQKENI. With V trimmed by 6 bases and J by 4 bases, 8 bases remained unmatched. The CDR3 spells CASSVRGQGYNEQFF. The DNA for the CDR3 is TGTGCCAGCTCCGTCCGTGGACAGGGATACAATGAGCAGTTCTTC. The full variable domain, with the rest looked up from reference TRBV18 and TRBJ2-1, is NAGVMQNPRHLVRRRGQEARLRCSPMKGHSHVYWYRQLPEEGLKFMVYLQKENIIDESGMPKERFSAEFPKEGPSILRIQQVVRGDSAAYFCASSVRGQGYNEQFFGPGTRLTVL.

The chain recombines TRBV18 with TRBJ2-1; 9 positions agree with TRBD1. This CDR3 region has 17 residues. The germline V gene encodes CDR1 KGHSH and CDR2 LQKENI. V dropped 4 bases and J dropped 2; count of bases not matched to a gene: 9. As DNA, the CDR3 is TGTGCCAGCTCACGCACCGGGGGGACAGGGACCTACAATGAGCAGTTCTTC. This gives the protein CASSRTGGTGTYNEQFF.

This chain links TRBV30 with TRBJ2-1; D is perhaps TRBD1 (5 bases). V was trimmed by 5 bases and J by 6 bases, leaving 17 bases between them. CDR1 GTSNPN and CDR2 SVGIG come from the germline V gene (reference sequence). There are 14 residues in the CDR3. The CDR3 DNA reads as TGTGCCTGGGGGAACGAAGGGGCCACCAATGAGCAGTTCTTC. Residues: CAWGNEGATNEQFF. Using reference TRBV30 and TRBJ2-1 for the parts outside the CDR3, the full variable domain is SQTIHQWPATLVQPVGSPLSLECTVEGTSNPNLYWYRQAAGRGLQLLFYSVGIGQISSEVPQNLSASRPQDRQFILSSKKLLLSDSGFYLCAWGNEGATNEQFFGPGTRLTVL.

V and J are TRBV27 and TRBJ1-2; 9 bases fit TRBD1. CDR3 size: 14 residues. Germline lookup yields CDR1 MNHEY and CDR2 SMNVEV (reference sequence). Trimming at V came to 4 bases and at J to 4 bases, leaving 4 bases not matched to a gene. The CDR3 sequence: CASSSGTGSYGYTF. DNA of the CDR3: TGTGCCAGCAGTTCCGGGACAGGGTCCTATGGCTACACCTTC.

This chain joins TRBV6-1 and TRBJ1-1, with 7 positions matching TRBD1. The CDR3 sequence is 13 residues long. The germline V gene encodes CDR1 MNHNS and CDR2 SASEGT. V dropped 6 bases and J dropped 11; count of bases not matched to a gene: 12. CDR3 sequence: CASRVDRESFAFF. The CDR3 DNA reads TGTGCCAGCAGAGTCGACAGGGAGAGTTTCGCTTTCTTT.

The chain combines TRBV5-8 with TRBJ2-7; TRBD1 agrees at 9 bases. This CDR3 contains 16 residues. V dropped 3 bases and J dropped 5; count of bases not matched to a gene: 12. CDR1 is SGHTS, CDR2 YDEGEE, per germline. CDR3 sequence (DNA): TGTGCCAGCAGCTCGGGACCGGACAGGGGACATCACGAGCAGTACTTC. Translated: CASSSGPDRGHHEQYF.

V gene TRBV18 combines with J gene TRBJ1-2; D is unresolved. The CDR3 sequence is 14 residues long. Germline lookup yields CDR1 KGHSH and CDR2 LQKENI. V was pared by 0 bases and J by 1 base, with 6 bases between. The CDR3 coding sequence is TGTGCCAGCTCACCACCGTCAGTTAACTATGGCTACACCTTC. Translated: CASSPPSVNYGYTF.

This clone was counted between two and nine times. The genes are TRBV11-2 and TRBJ2-7; D is perhaps TRBD2 (5 bases). The V gene lost 6 bases and the J gene lost 5 bases, with 23 bases spanning the gap. Germline loops: CDR1 SGHAT, CDR2 FQNNGV. This CDR3 contains 16 residues. The CDR3 coding sequence is TGTGCCAGCAGAACTATAAAAGGGAGCCCGGGCCACGAGCAGTACTTC. Residues: CASRTIKGSPGHEQYF. Filled out from reference TRBV11-2 and TRBJ2-7, the complete variable domain reads EAGVAQSPRYKIIEKRQSVAFWCNPISGHATLYWYQQILGQGPKLLIQFQNNGVVDDSQLPKDRFSAERLKGVDSTLKIQPAKLEDSAVYLCASRTIKGSPGHEQYFGPGTRLTVT.

Only a few counts were recorded for this clone. This chain uses TRBV19 with TRBJ2-7, with 8 bases that match TRBD2. Per germline, CDR1 LNHDA and CDR2 SQIVND (reference sequence). The CDR3 is 14 residues long. J lost 4 bases, V lost 7 bases, and 9 bases had no gene match. The CDR3 protein is CASMPGGETYEQYF. The CDR3 nucleotides are TGTGCCAGTATGCCGGGAGGGGAGACATACGAGCAGTACTTC. Full variable domain (missing parts from reference TRBV19 and TRBJ2-7): DGGITQSPKYLFRKEGQNVTLSCEQNLNHDAMYWYRQDPGQGLRLIYYSQIVNDFQKGDIAEGYSVSREKKESFPLTVTSAQKNPTAFYLCASMPGGETYEQYFGPGTRLTVT.

This clone was recorded a few times. The chain employs TRBV9 and TRBJ1-2; D gene uncertain. The CDR3 covers 15 residues. The V gene lost 0 bases and the J gene lost 5 bases, with 14 bases spanning the gap. CDR1 SGDLS and CDR2 YYNGEE come from the germline V gene. CDR3 region: CASSVGSGFSYGYTF. The CDR3 DNA sequence: TGTGCCAGCAGCGTAGGGTCCGGGTTTTCGTATGGCTACACCTTC.

The chain employs TRBV5-4 and TRBJ2-5, with a weak D call TRBD1 (6 bases). The CDR3 consists of 15 residues. CDR1 and CDR2 (germline): SGHNT, YYREEE (reference sequence). With 4 bases removed from V and 0 bases from J, the gap between germline ends came to 13 bases. CDR3 region: CASSRDTANQETQYF. DNA for the CDR3: TGTGCCAGCAGCCGGGACACCGCGAACCAAGAGACCCAGTACTTC.

This clone turned up a few times. The V gene is TRBV4-2, the J gene TRBJ2-3, with 8 bases aligning to TRBD2. The J segment lost 3 bases and the V segment lost 2 bases, leaving 4 bases of the junction unmatched. The CDR3 consists of 15 residues. Germline V gives CDR1 LGHNA, CDR2 YNFKEQ. The CDR3, as DNA: TGTGCCAGCAGCCAAACGGGAGGGGGAACAGATACGCAGTATTTT. This encodes CASSQTGGGTDTQYF.

V and J are TRBV30 and TRBJ2-3; 9 bases match TRBD2. This CDR3 has 14 amino acids. V lost 0 bases to trimming and J lost 5 bases; unmatched junction nucleotides: 3. Looked up from germline, CDR1 is GTSNPN and CDR2 is SVGIG (reference sequence). The CDR3 loop is CAWSVGGGGDTQYF. Written as DNA, the CDR3 is TGTGCCTGGAGTGTGGGCGGGGGGGGAGATACGCAGTATTTT.

This clone has only a few counts. The V and J genes are TRBV30 and TRBJ2-2; TRBD2 agrees at 14 bases. The trim removed 5 bases at V and 5 bases at J, leaving 10 bases unmatched. This CDR3 contains 17 residues. Germline assignment: CDR1 GTSNPN and CDR2 SVGIG (reference sequence). The CDR3 is CAWGFGTSGSLTGELFF. The CDR3 DNA reads TGTGCCTGGGGGTTTGGGACTAGCGGGAGTTTGACCGGGGAGCTGTTTTTT.

The rearrangement joins TRBV7-9 to TRBJ1-1; the D is unclear. CDR3 length equals 15 residues. V gave up 1 base and J gave up 0 bases, with 9 bases separating them. CDR1 is SEHNR, CDR2 FQNEAQ, per germline (reference sequence). CDR3 sequence: CASSLVEAVNTEAFF. The CDR3 DNA follows: TGTGCCAGCAGCTTAGTAGAGGCAGTGAACACTGAAGCTTTCTTT.

This clone was seen only a few times. The chain combines TRBV25-1 with TRBJ2-5; tentatively, D is TRBD1 (6 bases). CDR1 is MGHDK and CDR2 is SYGVNS in the germline V gene. The CDR3 is 15 residues long. V lost 3 bases and J 5 bases, leaving 16 bases between the germline ends. The CDR3: CASSDAGVAGETQYF. For the CDR3, the DNA is TGTGCCAGCAGTGACGCAGGGGTTGCCGGGGAGACCCAGTACTTC. Variable domain in full (rest from reference TRBV25-1 and TRBJ2-5): EADIYQTPRYLVIGTGKKITLECSQTMGHDKMYWYQQDPGMELHLIHYSYGVNSTEKGDLSSESTVSRIRTEHFPLTLESARPSHTSQYLCASSDAGVAGETQYFGPGTRLLVL.

V and J are TRBV18 and TRBJ1-1; possibly TRBD1 for D (6 bases). The germline V and J ends were trimmed by 2 bases and 4 bases, with 17 bases remaining between them. CDR1 KGHSH and CDR2 LQKENI come from the germline V gene. The CDR3 extends over 16 amino acids. CDR3 nucleotide sequence: TGTGCCAGCTCACCATCACCGGGACACGTCGCCACTGAAGCTTTCTTT. Translating it yields CASSPSPGHVATEAFF.

The chain recombines TRBV14 with TRBJ2-1; a weak D match, TRBD2 (5 bases). V was shortened by 0 bases and J by 9 bases, with 21 bases between the two germline ends. CDR1 and CDR2 (germline): SGHDN, FVKESK. The CDR3 is 17 amino acids. The CDR3 protein is CASSQESLEGRVSEQFF. CDR3 DNA sequence: TGTGCCAGCAGCCAAGAGAGCCTAGAGGGCCGCGTTAGTGAGCAGTTCTTC.